These 11 T cell receptor beta chains originate from one sample sequenced in a study of CD8+ T cells in alopecia areata. Stated treatment: oral pan-JAK inhibitor, 5-10 mg twice daily. As the sequencing template, cDNA was produced by extracting RNA and reverse transcribing it. The method was immunoSEQ multiplex PCR; TCRdb's version includes in-frame clones alone and lacks a portion of them. The sample lists some 120,000 clones; roughly 50% were seen once. The starting material was CD8+ T cells sorted from blood, obtained at week 24, from a patient treated with tofacitinib. These receptors were taken from a human donor with alopecia areata.

CDR3 coding DNA: TGTGCCAGCAGGGCAGGGGGGAACACTGAAGCTTTCTTT. This gives the protein CASRAGGNTEAFF. This chain uses TRBV7-9 with TRBJ1-1; 7 positions match TRBD1. V trimming: 6 bases; J trimming: 1 base; junction bases outside the gene matches: 2. CDR1 and CDR2 from the germline V gene are SEHNR and FQNEAQ (reference sequence). The CDR3 covers 13 residues.

The chain employs TRBV10-3 and TRBJ2-2; TRBD1 is a possible D gene (5 bases). The germline V and J ends were trimmed by 7 bases and 0 bases, with 15 bases remaining between them. Germline V lookup: CDR1 ENHRY, CDR2 SYGVKD. The CDR3 length is 16 residues. This chain's CDR3 is CAITESETANTGELFF. The DNA for the CDR3 is TGTGCCATCACCGAGTCAGAGACAGCGAACACCGGGGAGCTGTTTTTT.

The chain links TRBV13 to TRBJ1-4; D is perhaps TRBD1 (5 bases). Germline loops: CDR1 PRHDT, CDR2 FYEKMQ (reference sequence). The CDR3 has 15 amino acids. Trimming pared 5 bases from V and 6 bases from J, leaving 16 bases between. DNA of the CDR3: TGTGCCAGCAGCCTCCGGGAGGGGCTGGATGAAAAACTGTTTTTT. This translates into CASSLREGLDEKLFF. Combining the CDR3 with reference TRBV13 and TRBJ1-4 gives the whole variable domain AAGVIQSPRHLIKEKRETATLKCYPIPRHDTVYWYQQGPGQDPQFLISFYEKMQSDKGSIPDRFSAQQFSDYHSELNMSSLELGDSALYFCASSLREGLDEKLFFGSGTQLSVL.

Here the CDR3 reads CSVGGQGDGYTF. As DNA, the CDR3 is TGCAGCGTTGGGGGCCAGGGAGATGGCTACACCTTC. V gene TRBV29-1 combines with J gene TRBJ1-2; D might be TRBD1 (5 bases). CDR3 size: 12 residues. Trimming pared 4 bases from V and 6 bases from J, leaving 12 bases between. CDR1 SQVTM and CDR2 ANQGSEA come from the germline V gene.

This clone was detected only a few times. The CDR3: CASSLESVTEAFF. The CDR3 nucleotides read TGTGCCAGCAGCTTGGAATCGGTCACTGAAGCTTTCTTT. The chain is built from TRBV5-4 and TRBJ1-1; D call uncertain. The CDR3 contains 13 residues. With 0 bases removed from V and 4 bases from J, the gap between germline ends came to 7 bases. Germline CDR1 SGHNT, CDR2 YYREEE (reference sequence).

DNA for the CDR3: TGTGCCAGCAGCTTTCGGGGGGCCACTGAAGCTTTCTTT. Translation: CASSFRGATEAFF. The rearrangement links TRBV11-2 to TRBJ1-1, with D possibly matching TRBD1 (6 bases). Looked up from germline, CDR1 is SGHAT and CDR2 is FQNNGV. V was pared by 3 bases and J by 4 bases, with 9 bases between. The CDR3 is 13 residues long.

The chain carries TRBV7-2 and TRBJ2-7; the D gene could be TRBD1 or TRBD2 (5 bases each). The CDR3 covers 16 residues. The germline gives CDR1 SGHTA, CDR2 FQGNSA. V dropped 5 bases and J dropped 0 bases, with 17 bases sitting between them. The CDR3 DNA follows: TGTGCCAGCAGCCAAGATCACGGGACGGGCTCCTACGAGCAGTACTTC. Translating it yields CASSQDHGTGSYEQYF.

V and J are TRBV6-5 and TRBJ1-5; no clear D. Trimming took off 6 bases at V and 5 bases at J, with 11 bases between the two ends. Germline V gives CDR1 MNHEY, CDR2 SVGAGI. The CDR3 length is 13 residues. This CDR3 reads CASSIHGDQPQHF. The CDR3 DNA sequence: TGTGCCAGCAGCATCCACGGCGATCAGCCCCAGCATTTT.

V and J are TRBV6-5 and TRBJ1-4; TRBD1 matches at 10 bases. J was trimmed by 6 bases and V by 10 bases; bases with no gene match: 5. The germline V gene has CDR1 MNHEY and CDR2 SVGAGI. The CDR3 spans 13 residues. This CDR3 is CATRTGGYEKLFF. CDR3 sequence (DNA): TGTGCCACCCGGACAGGGGGGTATGAAAAACTGTTTTTT.

V usage is TRBV7-2 and J usage is TRBJ1-1; D is possibly TRBD1 (5 bases). Germline CDR1 reads SGHTA; CDR2 reads FQGNSA. The V gene lost 2 bases and the J gene lost 3 bases, with 10 bases spanning the gap. The CDR3 extends over 14 amino acids. Here the CDR3 reads CASSLQGGYTEAFF. The CDR3 bases are TGTGCCAGCAGCTTACAGGGTGGATACACTGAAGCTTTCTTT.

This clone was detected a few times. The chain is built from TRBV2 and TRBJ2-3; TRBD2 aligns across 14 bases. This CDR3 spans 15 amino acids. Germline V gives CDR1 SNHLY, CDR2 FYNNEI. The ends lost 6 bases at V and 4 bases at J; junction bases unmatched: 3. CDR3 residues: CASRVTSGGADTQYF. The CDR3 region has the DNA TGTGCCAGCAGGGTGACTAGCGGGGGGGCAGATACGCAGTATTTT.